This T cell receptor beta chain was profiled in a study of T-cell reconstitution after alpha-beta-depleted transplantation in children. Unique molecular identifiers tagged the TCRbeta library. TCRdb fed the PCR reads into MiXCR, producing one record per CDR3 protein. Among about 210,000 distinct CDR3 sequences listed, around a sixth were seen once. CDR1 and CDR2 (germline): MNHNS, SASEGT. This CDR3 has 18 amino acids. Deletions cut 4 bases from V and 1 base from J, with 20 bases between. The TCR sequence derives from a male patient aged 2-10 years who had a stem cell transplant for acute lymphoblastic leukemia, so the T cells may come from the graft donor. The chain employs TRBV6-1 and TRBJ2-1; perhaps TRBD2 as D (6 bases). The source material was PBMCs, mostly from graft donor cells, sampled 360 days after TCRalphabeta/CD19-depleted stem cell transplant. CDR3 coding DNA: TGTGCCAGCAGTGTTCCGGCGGGGTCCCCTTCTTCCTACAATGAGCAGTTCTTC. This sequence encodes CASSVPAGSPSSYNEQFF.